One and the same sample provided the 30 T cell receptor beta chains below, sequenced in a study of technical replicates of blood from several donors. The protocol was immunoSEQ multiplex PCR, while the TCRdb copy is restricted to in-frame clones and leaves out a portion. The sample consists of about 70,000 clones, approximately 97% of them appearing once. Sequencing was carried out using T cells isolated from PBMCs. Receptors originate from a human donor in good health.

The rearrangement joins TRBV10-1 to TRBJ2-1; weak D call: TRBD1 (5 bases). V was pared by 2 bases and J by 8 bases, with 13 bases between. Germline CDR1 reads WNHNN; CDR2 reads SYGVQD (reference sequence). The CDR3 consists of 14 residues. CDR3 bases: TGCGCCAGCAGTGAGAAACTCCAGGGCGATGAGCAGTTCTTC. It yields the protein CASSEKLQGDEQFF.

This chain links TRBV9 with TRBJ2-1; 10 positions agree with TRBD2. This CDR3 has 17 residues. Per germline, CDR1 SGDLS and CDR2 YYNGEE. The trim removed 0 bases at V and 2 bases at J, leaving 5 bases unmatched. The CDR3, as DNA: TGTGCCAGCAGCGTAGGTACTAGCGGGGATCCCTACAATGAGCAGTTCTTC. As protein: CASSVGTSGDPYNEQFF.

V is TRBV18 and J is TRBJ1-1; perhaps TRBD1 as D (6 bases). Trimming left V 8 bases short and J 4 bases short, with 11 bases between. Germline V gene sequence: CDR1 KGHSH, CDR2 LQKENI. The CDR3 is 12 amino acids. CDR3 loop: CASNRVGTEAFF. The CDR3 DNA follows: TGTGCCAGCAACAGGGTGGGCACTGAAGCTTTCTTT.

This clone was found once. The chain has TRBV27 and TRBJ1-1, with 8 nucleotides matching TRBD1. Trimming took 2 bases from V and 6 from J; bases not matched to a gene: 5. In germline, CDR1 is MNHEY, CDR2 SMNVEV (reference sequence). The length of the CDR3 is 14 residues. The CDR3 DNA follows: TGTGCCAGCAGTTTAATGCAGGGGGCGGCTGAAGCTTTCTTT. Translation: CASSLMQGAAEAFF.

CDR3 bases: TGTGCCAGCAGTGGAACAGGGGGCCCACAGCCCCAGCATTTT. Residues: CASSGTGGPQPQHF. The chain uses TRBV6-1 and TRBJ1-5, with 9 bases identical to TRBD1. The CDR3 runs to 14 residues. V trimming: 4 bases; J trimming: 7 bases; junction bases outside the gene matches: 5. Germline V gives CDR1 MNHNS, CDR2 SASEGT.

This clone was seen only once. The chain is built from TRBV10-2 and TRBJ2-1, with 7 positions matching TRBD2. Losses at the gene ends were 0 bases for V and 12 bases for J; bases not matched to a gene: 8. The CDR3 covers 14 residues. CDR1 is WSHSY and CDR2 is SAAADI in the germline V gene. CDR3 protein: CASSESRAGGGQFF. The CDR3 DNA is TGCGCCAGCAGTGAGTCGAGGGCGGGCGGGGGGCAGTTCTTC.

The rearrangement links TRBV9 to TRBJ1-2, with TRBD1 matching 7 bases. Per germline, CDR1 SGDLS and CDR2 YYNGEE. Losses at the gene ends were 3 bases for V and 0 bases for J; bases not matched to a gene: 5. CDR3 size: 15 residues. CDR3 residues: CASSGYRGSNYGYTF. The CDR3 DNA sequence: TGTGCCAGCAGCGGATACAGGGGATCTAACTATGGCTACACCTTC.

This chain connects TRBV6-5 to TRBJ2-7; TRBD1 agrees at 11 bases. V lost 7 bases to trimming and J lost 6 bases; unmatched junction nucleotides: 11. CDR3 length: 15 residues. Looked up from germline, CDR1 is MNHEY and CDR2 is SVGAGI. The CDR3 DNA follows: TGTGCCAGCACTAAAACCGGGACAGGGGGGTCCGAGCAGTACTTC. Translated, it gives CASTKTGTGGSEQYF.

The gene calls are TRBV11-3 and TRBJ1-1, with D hard to call. The CDR3 length is 15 residues. The germline V and J ends were trimmed by 5 bases and 11 bases, with 24 bases remaining between them. Germline V gene sequence: CDR1 SGHNT, CDR2 YENEEA. The CDR3 protein is CASSPIGGFSTRAFF. The DNA for the CDR3 is TGTGCCAGCAGCCCGATCGGTGGCTTCTCTACCAGGGCTTTCTTT. The whole variable domain, remainder taken from reference TRBV11-3 and TRBJ1-1, is EAGVVQSPRYKIIEKKQPVAFWCNPISGHNTLYWYLQNLGQGPELLIRYENEEAVDDSQLPKDRFSAERLKGVDSTLKIQPAELGDSAVYLCASSPIGGFSTRAFFGQGTRLTVV.

In DNA form, the CDR3 reads TGTGCCAGCTCCGGGACAGGGGGTTACGAGCAGTACTTC. Its protein is CASSGTGGYEQYF. The rearrangement uses TRBV11-3 and TRBJ2-7; 11 positions agree with TRBD1. The junction had 4 bases not matched to a gene; V was cut back by 8 bases and J by 4 bases. The CDR3 is made up of 13 amino acids. Per germline, CDR1 SGHNT and CDR2 YENEEA.

The chain combines TRBV5-6 with TRBJ2-2; D is ambiguous. V gave up 2 bases and J gave up 4 bases, with 6 bases separating them. This CDR3 spans 13 amino acids. Germline V gives CDR1 SGHDT, CDR2 YYEEEE. The chain's CDR3 is CASSFRSTGELFF. For the CDR3, the DNA is TGTGCCAGCAGCTTTAGGAGCACCGGGGAGCTGTTTTTT. The variable domain in full, completed from reference TRBV5-6 and TRBJ2-2, reads DAGVTQSPTHLIKTRGQQVTLRCSPKSGHDTVSWYQQALGQGPQFIFQYYEEEERQRGNFPDRFSGHQFPNYSSELNVNALLLGDSALYLCASSFRSTGELFFGEGSRLTVL.

The chain uses TRBV15 and TRBJ2-7; maybe TRBD1 (5 bases). Germline assignment: CDR1 LNHNV and CDR2 YYDKDF (reference sequence). This CDR3 has 15 amino acids. V was clipped by 0 bases and J by 9 bases, with 18 bases between them. CDR3 region: CATSRDVGAENRQYF. DNA of the CDR3: TGTGCCACCAGCAGAGATGTAGGGGCGGAAAACCGGCAGTACTTC.

This chain links TRBV25-1 with TRBJ2-5; 13 bases agree with TRBD2. Losses at the gene ends were 6 bases for V and 5 bases for J; bases not matched to a gene: 9. Per germline, CDR1 MGHDK and CDR2 SYGVNS. This CDR3 is 16 amino acids long. In DNA, the CDR3 is TGTGCCAGCAGACCCGGACTAGCGGGAGAAGCGGAGACCCAGTACTTC. It specifies CASRPGLAGEAETQYF.

This rearrangement joins TRBV19 to TRBJ1-1; D call uncertain. The CDR3 consists of 15 residues. V was cut by 5 bases and J by 0 bases, with 13 bases left in between. The germline gives CDR1 LNHDA, CDR2 SQIVND (reference sequence). Here the CDR3 reads CASSQAVFLNTEAFF. The CDR3 DNA reads TGTGCCAGTAGTCAGGCAGTCTTTTTGAACACTGAAGCTTTCTTT. Filled out from reference TRBV19 and TRBJ1-1, the complete variable domain reads DGGITQSPKYLFRKEGQNVTLSCEQNLNHDAMYWYRQDPGQGLRLIYYSQIVNDFQKGDIAEGYSVSREKKESFPLTVTSAQKNPTAFYLCASSQAVFLNTEAFFGQGTRLTVV.

This chain joins TRBV18 and TRBJ1-4; 7 positions agree with TRBD1. Looked up from germline, CDR1 is KGHSH and CDR2 is LQKENI. This CDR3 is 15 amino acids long. The V and J ends lost 0 bases and 5 bases, in that order; junction bases with no gene match: 3. The DNA for the CDR3 is TGTGCCAGCTCACCACCAGCAGGGGGAAATGAAAAACTGTTTTTT. It translates to CASSPPAGGNEKLFF. Together with reference TRBV18 and TRBJ1-4, the CDR3 gives the full variable domain: NAGVMQNPRHLVRRRGQEARLRCSPMKGHSHVYWYRQLPEEGLKFMVYLQKENIIDESGMPKERFSAEFPKEGPSILRIQQVVRGDSAAYFCASSPPAGGNEKLFFGSGTQLSVL.

The chain combines TRBV7-9 with TRBJ2-7, with 9 bases lining up with TRBD2. Germline loops: CDR1 SEHNR, CDR2 FQNEAQ (reference sequence). V trimming: 6 bases; J trimming: 0 bases; junction bases outside the gene matches: 9. This CDR3 spans 16 amino acids. This CDR3 is CASRDGLAGYSYEQYF. As DNA, the CDR3 is TGTGCCAGCAGAGACGGCCTAGCGGGATACTCCTACGAGCAGTACTTC.

The chain employs TRBV30 and TRBJ1-5; maybe TRBD1 (5 bases). V was clipped by 0 bases and J by 4 bases, with 7 bases between them. The CDR3 loop spans 13 amino acids. The germline V gene has CDR1 GTSNPN and CDR2 SVGIG (reference sequence). CDR3 coding DNA: TGTGCCTGGAGTGTACGACAGAATCAGCCCCAGCATTTT. Translation: CAWSVRQNQPQHF.

This chain uses TRBV11-2 with TRBJ1-2, with D unresolved. CDR3 length equals 16 residues. V lost 5 bases and J 3 bases, leaving 19 bases between the germline ends. In germline, CDR1 is SGHAT, CDR2 FQNNGV. The DNA of the CDR3 is TGTGCCAGCAGCCAGGAGGTCGGGAGGCGGTACTATGGCTACACCTTC. It translates to CASSQEVGRRYYGYTF.

V gene TRBV5-1 combines with J gene TRBJ2-1; the D gene is possibly TRBD1 (6 bases). V lost 3 bases and J lost 0, with 10 bases in between. The CDR3 has 15 residues. Germline V gene lookup returns CDR1 SGHRS and CDR2 YFSETQ. The CDR3 spells CASSSDRSSYNEQFF. CDR3 sequence (DNA): TGCGCCAGCAGCTCAGACAGGAGCTCCTACAATGAGCAGTTCTTC.

The chain joins TRBV4-1 to TRBJ1-2; a weak D match, TRBD1 (5 bases). The CDR3 loop spans 14 amino acids. The V gene's germline CDR1 is MGHRA and CDR2 YSYEKL. Trimming removed 1 base from V and 5 bases from J, with 11 bases in between. The CDR3 DNA is TGCGCCAGCAGCCAAGCGACAGCAGAATATGGCTACACCTTC. Its translation: CASSQATAEYGYTF.

The chain couples TRBV9 to TRBJ1-1, with TRBD1 identical over 7 bases. The CDR3 runs to 14 residues. Germline-derived CDR1 and CDR2 are SGDLS and YYNGEE. V dropped 3 bases and J dropped 3; count of bases not matched to a gene: 5. CDR3 region: CASSEWDRHTEAFF. The CDR3 DNA reads as TGTGCCAGCAGCGAGTGGGACAGACACACTGAAGCTTTCTTT.

The chain's CDR3 is CASQGFSGKNTEAFF. DNA for the CDR3: TGTGCCAGCCAGGGTTTCTCGGGTAAGAACACTGAAGCTTTCTTT. The V and J genes are TRBV6-5 and TRBJ1-1, with D possibly TRBD1 on 5 matching bases. V was trimmed by 8 bases and J by 1 base, leaving 17 bases between them. Germline CDR1 is MNHEY and CDR2 is SVGAGI. The CDR3 is 15 residues long.

The chain has TRBV4-2 and TRBJ2-3; tentative D call: TRBD1 (6 bases). Germline-derived CDR1 and CDR2 are LGHNA and YNFKEQ. The V and J ends lost 3 bases and 1 base respectively, with 20 bases between them. The CDR3 contains 18 residues. The CDR3: CASSHRNNGAGGTDTQYF. For the CDR3, the DNA is TGTGCCAGCAGCCACCGAAATAACGGGGCAGGGGGCACAGATACGCAGTATTTT.

The rearrangement links TRBV18 to TRBJ2-3; 10 nucleotides agree with TRBD2. V lost 4 bases and J lost 0; bases outside the gene matches: 4. Germline lookup yields CDR1 KGHSH and CDR2 LQKENI. The CDR3 totals 16 residues. CDR3 sequence: CASSLLAGDSTDTQYF. The CDR3 DNA sequence: TGTGCCAGCTCACTGCTAGCGGGGGACAGCACAGATACGCAGTATTTT.

This chain connects TRBV9 to TRBJ1-2, with a possible D match to TRBD1 (5 bases). V lost 3 bases, J lost 0 bases, and 12 bases lay in between. Germline V gene lookup returns CDR1 SGDLS and CDR2 YYNGEE. The CDR3 spans 15 residues. The CDR3 nucleotides are TGTGCCAGCAGCGGCCCGTCGGGGGCTAACTATGGCTACACCTTC. It translates to CASSGPSGANYGYTF. Looking up the rest from reference TRBV9 and TRBJ1-2 gives the full variable domain: DSGVTQTPKHLITATGQRVTLRCSPRSGDLSVYWYQQSLDQGLQFLIQYYNGEERAKGNILERFSAQQFPDLHSELNLSSLELGDSALYFCASSGPSGANYGYTFGSGTRLTVV.

This clone was seen more than once but under ten times. The V call is TRBV6-4, the J call TRBJ2-1, with 9 nucleotides matching TRBD2. Trimming at V came to 7 bases and at J to 4 bases, leaving 14 bases not matched to a gene. The CDR3 sequence is 17 residues long. In germline, CDR1 is MRHNA, CDR2 SNTAGT. The CDR3 DNA sequence: TGTGCCAGCAACGGGTTCGTTAGCGGGAGTAAGTACAATGAGCAGTTCTTC. Amino acids: CASNGFVSGSKYNEQFF.

The rearrangement links TRBV7-9 to TRBJ2-7; 12 positions agree with TRBD2. CDR1 is SEHNR and CDR2 is FQNEAQ in the germline V gene (reference sequence). The CDR3 is 15 amino acids. The junction had 4 bases not matched to a gene; V was cut back by 5 bases and J by 2 bases. The CDR3 DNA sequence: TGTGCCAGCAGCCCTTGGACTAGCGGGACCTACGAGCAGTACTTC. Translation gives CASSPWTSGTYEQYF.

The CDR3 DNA reads TGTGCCAGCAGTTACTCGAAGCGGGGGGCGGGGGATGAGCAGTTCTTC. Translating gives CASSYSKRGAGDEQFF. The rearrangement joins TRBV6-6 to TRBJ2-1; 9 positions agree with TRBD2. The V gene's germline CDR1 is MNHNY and CDR2 SVGAGI (reference sequence). This CDR3 is 16 amino acids long. V trimming: 0 bases; J trimming: 8 bases; junction bases outside the gene matches: 8.

The CDR3 reads CASSTHRGGYGYTF. For the CDR3, the DNA is TGTGCCAGCAGCACCCACAGGGGGGGCTATGGCTACACCTTC. This chain connects TRBV7-2 to TRBJ1-2; 8 bases align to TRBD1. V gave up 5 bases and J gave up 4 bases; unmatched junction bases: 6. CDR1 and CDR2 (germline): SGHTA, FQGNSA. This CDR3 spans 14 amino acids.

The chain joins TRBV4-1 to TRBJ1-1; 9 nucleotides agree with TRBD1. CDR1 is MGHRA, CDR2 YSYEKL, per germline. Unmatched junction bases numbered 4, after V lost 1 base and J lost 4 bases. The CDR3 consists of 15 residues. The CDR3 DNA follows: TGCGCCAGCAGCCAAGTTGGGACAGGGATCACTGAAGCTTTCTTT. Amino acid sequence: CASSQVGTGITEAFF.